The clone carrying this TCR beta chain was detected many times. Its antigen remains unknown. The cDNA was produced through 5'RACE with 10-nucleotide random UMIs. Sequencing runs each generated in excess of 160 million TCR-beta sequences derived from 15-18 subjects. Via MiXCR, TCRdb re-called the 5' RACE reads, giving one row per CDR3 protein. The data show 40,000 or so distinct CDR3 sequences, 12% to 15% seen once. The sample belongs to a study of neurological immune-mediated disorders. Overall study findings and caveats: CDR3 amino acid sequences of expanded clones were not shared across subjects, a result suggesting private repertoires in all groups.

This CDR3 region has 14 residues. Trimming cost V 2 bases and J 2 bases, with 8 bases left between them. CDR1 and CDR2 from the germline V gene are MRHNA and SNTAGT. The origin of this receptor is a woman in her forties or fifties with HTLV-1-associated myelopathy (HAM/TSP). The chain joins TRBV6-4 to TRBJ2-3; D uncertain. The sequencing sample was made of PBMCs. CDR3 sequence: CASSDEGTTDTQYF. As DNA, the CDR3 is TGTGCCAGCAGTGACGAAGGAACCACAGATACGCAGTATTTT.